These 3 T cell receptor beta chains were sequenced from one sample in a study of blood T cell repertoires in COVID-19. TCRdb's copy holds only in-frame clones and misses some; the assay was immunoSEQ multiplex PCR. The sample shows about 150,000 clones, about 85% of them seen only once. The source material was peripheral blood. The receptor source for this set is a woman aged 40 to 50 with active or convalescent COVID-19.

This clone was found once. The rearrangement uses TRBV9 and TRBJ1-2; 8 bases are shared with TRBD1. This CDR3 spans 15 amino acids. Per germline, CDR1 SGDLS and CDR2 YYNGEE. Germline trimming cut 3 bases from V and 5 bases from J; bases unmatched to any gene: 9. CDR3 amino acids: CASSAETGGRYGYTF. DNA of the CDR3: TGTGCCAGCAGCGCGGAAACAGGGGGGAGATATGGCTACACCTTC.

The chain couples TRBV20-1 to TRBJ1-6; the D is unclear. V was cut by 3 bases and J by 9 bases, with 6 bases left in between. The CDR3 consists of 11 residues. Germline CDR1 and CDR2: DFQATT and SNEGSKA (reference sequence). This chain's CDR3 is CSASESSPLHF. CDR3 DNA sequence: TGCAGTGCTAGTGAGAGTTCACCCCTCCACTTT.

This clone has just one count. The chain has TRBV5-5 and TRBJ2-5, with TRBD1 identical over 8 bases. Germline CDR1 reads SGHKS; CDR2 reads YYEKEE (reference sequence). The CDR3 consists of 14 residues. V shed 4 bases, J shed 5 bases, and the junction held 7 bases outside the gene matches. In nucleotides, the CDR3 is TGTGCCAGCAGCGTAGACAGGGGCGGGGAGACCCAGTACTTC. It encodes CASSVDRGGETQYF.